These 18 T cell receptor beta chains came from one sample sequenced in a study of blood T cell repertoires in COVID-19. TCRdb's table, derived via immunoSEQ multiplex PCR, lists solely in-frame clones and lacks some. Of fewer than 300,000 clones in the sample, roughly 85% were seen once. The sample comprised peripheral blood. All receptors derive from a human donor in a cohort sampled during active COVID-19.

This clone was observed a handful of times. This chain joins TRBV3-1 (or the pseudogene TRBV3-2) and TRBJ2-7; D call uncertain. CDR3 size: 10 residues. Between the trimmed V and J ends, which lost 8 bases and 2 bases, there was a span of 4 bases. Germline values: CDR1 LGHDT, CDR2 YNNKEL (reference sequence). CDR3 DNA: TGTGCCAGCGGAGCCTACGAGCAGTACTTC. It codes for CASGAYEQYF.

The CDR3: CASKTGLRNTGELFF. CDR3 nucleotide sequence: TGTGCCAGCAAGACGGGACTCCGTAACACCGGGGAGCTGTTTTTT. The J gene is TRBJ2-2, the V gene TRBV7-2; D may be TRBD2 (6 bases). CDR1 SGHTA and CDR2 FQGNSA come from the germline V gene. V lost 7 bases, J lost 2 bases, and 14 bases lay in between. This CDR3 region has 15 residues. Using reference TRBV7-2 and TRBJ2-2 for the parts outside the CDR3, the full variable domain is GAGVSQSPSNKVTEKGKDVELRCDPISGHTALYWYRQSLGQGLEFLIYFQGNSAPDKSGLPSDRFSAERTGGSVSTLTIQRTQQEDSAVYLCASKTGLRNTGELFFGEGSRLTVL.

The CDR3 nucleotides read TGTGCCAGCAAGGGTAGCGGGAGCACAGATACGCAGTATTTT. Translation gives CASKGSGSTDTQYF. The chain joins TRBV2 to TRBJ2-3, with 7 bases that match TRBD2. Germline V gives CDR1 SNHLY, CDR2 FYNNEI. The CDR3 runs to 14 residues. Trimming at V came to 7 bases and at J to 0 bases, leaving 4 bases not matched to a gene.

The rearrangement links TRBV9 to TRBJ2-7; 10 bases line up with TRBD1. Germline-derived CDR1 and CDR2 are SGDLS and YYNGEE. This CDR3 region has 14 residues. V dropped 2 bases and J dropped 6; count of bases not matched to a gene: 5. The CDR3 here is CASSVWDRGSEQYF. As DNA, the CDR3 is TGTGCCAGCAGCGTGTGGGACAGGGGCAGCGAGCAGTACTTC.

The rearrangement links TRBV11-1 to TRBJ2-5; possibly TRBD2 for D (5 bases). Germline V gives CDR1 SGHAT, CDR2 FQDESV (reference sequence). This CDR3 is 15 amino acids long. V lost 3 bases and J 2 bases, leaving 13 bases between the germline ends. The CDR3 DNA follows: TGTGCCAGCAGCTTCCGGCTAGCCGGACAAGAGACCCAGTACTTC. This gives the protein CASSFRLAGQETQYF.

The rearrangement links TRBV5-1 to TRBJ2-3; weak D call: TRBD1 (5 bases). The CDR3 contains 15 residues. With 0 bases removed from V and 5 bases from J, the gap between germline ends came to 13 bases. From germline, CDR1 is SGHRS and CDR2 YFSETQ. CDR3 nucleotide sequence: TGCGCCAGCAGCTTGGCCCCAGGGCAGGAAGATACGCAGTATTTT. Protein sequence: CASSLAPGQEDTQYF.

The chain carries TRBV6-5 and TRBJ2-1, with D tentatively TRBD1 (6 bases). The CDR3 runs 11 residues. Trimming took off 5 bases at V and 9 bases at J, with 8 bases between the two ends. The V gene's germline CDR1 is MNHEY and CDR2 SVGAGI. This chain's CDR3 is CASSQGFEQFF. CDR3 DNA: TGTGCCAGCAGTCAGGGGTTTGAGCAGTTCTTC.

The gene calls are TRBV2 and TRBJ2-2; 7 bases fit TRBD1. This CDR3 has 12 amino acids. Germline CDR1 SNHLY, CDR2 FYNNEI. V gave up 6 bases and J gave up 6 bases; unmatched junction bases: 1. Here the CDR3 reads CASRGTAGELFF. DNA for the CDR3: TGTGCCAGCAGGGGGACAGCCGGGGAGCTGTTTTTT. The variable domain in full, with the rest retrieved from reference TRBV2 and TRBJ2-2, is EPEVTQTPSHQVTQMGQEVILRCVPISNHLYFYWYRQILGQKVEFLVSFYNNEISEKSEIFDDQFSVERPDGSNFTLKIRSTKLEDSAMYFCASRGTAGELFFGEGSRLTVL.

The CDR3 loop reads CATVDRGQGRDKAFF. CDR3 nucleotides: TGTGCCACCGTCGACAGGGGACAGGGAAGAGATAAAGCTTTCTTT. This chain links TRBV24-1 with TRBJ1-1; 9 bases match TRBD1. The germline gives CDR1 KGHDR, CDR2 SFDVKD. This CDR3 has 15 residues. The trim removed 9 bases at V and 9 bases at J, leaving 16 bases unmatched.

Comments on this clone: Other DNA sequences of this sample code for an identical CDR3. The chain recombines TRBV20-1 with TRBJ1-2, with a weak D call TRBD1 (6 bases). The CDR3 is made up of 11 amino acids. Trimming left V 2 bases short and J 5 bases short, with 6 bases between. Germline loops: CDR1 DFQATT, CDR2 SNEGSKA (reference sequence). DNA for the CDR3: TGCAGTGCTAGACAGGGGTATGGCTACACCTTC. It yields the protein CSARQGYGYTF.

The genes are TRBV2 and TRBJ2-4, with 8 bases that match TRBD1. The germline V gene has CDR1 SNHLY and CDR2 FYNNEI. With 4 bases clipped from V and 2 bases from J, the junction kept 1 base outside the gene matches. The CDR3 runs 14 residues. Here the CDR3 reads CASSGTGPKNIQYF. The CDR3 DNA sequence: TGTGCCAGCAGTGGGACAGGGCCCAAAAACATTCAGTACTTC.

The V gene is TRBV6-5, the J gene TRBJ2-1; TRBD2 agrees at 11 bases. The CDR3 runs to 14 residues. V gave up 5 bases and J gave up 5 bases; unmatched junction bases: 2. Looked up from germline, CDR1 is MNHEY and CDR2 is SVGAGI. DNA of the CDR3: TGTGCCAGCAGTCCGGGACTAGCGGACAATGAGCAGTTCTTC. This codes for CASSPGLADNEQFF.

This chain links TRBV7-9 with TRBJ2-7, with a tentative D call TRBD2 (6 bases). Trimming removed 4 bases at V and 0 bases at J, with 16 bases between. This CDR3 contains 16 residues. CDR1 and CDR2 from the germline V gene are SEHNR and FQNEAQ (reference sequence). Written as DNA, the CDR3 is TGTGCCAGCAGCTCACCCGGGACGGGGGTCTCCTACGAGCAGTACTTC. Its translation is CASSSPGTGVSYEQYF.

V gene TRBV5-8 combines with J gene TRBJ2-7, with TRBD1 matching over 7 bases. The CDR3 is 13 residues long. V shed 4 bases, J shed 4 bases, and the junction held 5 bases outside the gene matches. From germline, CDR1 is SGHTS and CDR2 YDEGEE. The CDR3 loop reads CASSIPTGYEQYF. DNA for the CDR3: TGTGCCAGCAGCATACCGACAGGGTACGAGCAGTACTTC. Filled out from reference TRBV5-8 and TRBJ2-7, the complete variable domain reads EAGVTQSPTHLIKTRGQQATLRCSPISGHTSVYWYQQALGLGLQFLLWYDEGEERNRGNFPPRFSGRQFPNYSSELNVNALELEDSALYLCASSIPTGYEQYFGPGTRLTVT.

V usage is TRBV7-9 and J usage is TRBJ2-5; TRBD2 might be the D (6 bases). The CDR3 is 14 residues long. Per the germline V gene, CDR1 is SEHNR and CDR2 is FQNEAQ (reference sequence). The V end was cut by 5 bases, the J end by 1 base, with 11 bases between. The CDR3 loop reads CASSPFSGQETQYF. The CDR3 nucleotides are TGTGCCAGCAGCCCTTTTAGCGGCCAAGAGACCCAGTACTTC.

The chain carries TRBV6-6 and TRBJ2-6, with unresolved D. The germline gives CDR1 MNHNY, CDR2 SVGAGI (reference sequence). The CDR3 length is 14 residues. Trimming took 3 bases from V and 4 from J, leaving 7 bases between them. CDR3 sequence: CASSYSSGANVLTF. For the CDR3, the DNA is TGTGCCAGCAGTTATTCGTCCGGGGCCAACGTCCTGACTTTC.

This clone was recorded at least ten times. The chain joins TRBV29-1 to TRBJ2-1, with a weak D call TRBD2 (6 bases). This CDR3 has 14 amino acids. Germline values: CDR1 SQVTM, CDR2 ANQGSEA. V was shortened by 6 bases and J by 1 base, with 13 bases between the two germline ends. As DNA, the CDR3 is TGCAGCGTGGCTCTAGCGATATCCTACAATGAGCAGTTCTTC. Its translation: CSVALAISYNEQFF.

CDR3 in amino acids: CASSTSGVVHEQYF. In DNA form, the CDR3 reads TGTGCCAGCAGCACCTCGGGAGTAGTCCACGAGCAGTACTTC. The chain joins TRBV7-2 to TRBJ2-7, with D possibly matching TRBD2 (6 bases). There are 14 residues in the CDR3. With 5 bases removed from V and 5 bases from J, the gap between germline ends came to 16 bases. CDR1 and CDR2 from the germline V gene are SGHTA and FQGNSA. The complete variable domain, with remaining parts taken from reference TRBV7-2 and TRBJ2-7, reads GAGVSQSPSNKVTEKGKDVELRCDPISGHTALYWYRQSLGQGLEFLIYFQGNSAPDKSGLPSDRFSAERTGGSVSTLTIQRTQQEDSAVYLCASSTSGVVHEQYFGPGTRLTVT.